Detailed here is one TCR beta chain. What it binds is unknown. The sample is drawn from a study of a mutant IDH1 vaccine in newly diagnosed glioma. The ends were cut back, 6 bases at V and 6 bases at J, with 14 bases in the middle. CDR1 and CDR2 from the germline V gene are MDHEN and SYDVKM. CDR3 length: 14 amino acids. Noted time point: week 11, during vaccination. The study gave 300 ug of mutant IDH1 20-mer peptide per vaccine dose, with topical imiquimod. The table came from immunoSEQ multiplex PCR; TCRdb's copy has only in-frame clones and leaves some out. This repertoire shows 40,000 or so clones, less than 90% found once; its top ten account for 2% to 2.5%.

This rearrangement joins TRBV28 to TRBJ2-2; D might be TRBD2 (5 bases). This sample comprised PBMCs, obtained from a glioma patient whose treatment included an IDH1 peptide vaccine. The origin of this receptor is a man aged 35-49 years with glioma. CDR3 DNA sequence: TGTGCCAGCAGACTACCCTCGGGGTCCGGGGAGCTGTTTTTT. Its translation is CASRLPSGSGELFF.